This TCR beta chain was documented in a study of blood T cell repertoires in COVID-19 (dated by TCRdb to about 2020). Some background on the complete study: Samples covering the acute and convalescent phases of COVID-19 were provided by collaborators in the United States, Italy and Spain. The prospective study material was composed of cDNA or gDNA derived from T cells, B-cell-depleted T cells, or PBMCs. Deeply sampled blood TCRbeta repertoires from subjects exposed to, actively infected with, or recovered from COVID-19 were included in the dataset. A freely available public database, intended as a resource for researchers studying the immune response to SARS-CoV-2, is where the repertoires were released. Samples came from the ongoing ImmuneRACE study (first 160 participants) plus 1,254 subjects from 6 global collaborators. Sample metadata almost always included a de-identified subject ID, COVID-19 status, age in years and sex. Where available, HLA class I and class II types were obtained from metadata supplied by the sample provider rather than from assay-based typing. What the authors observed across the whole study: Clinical and demographic metadata were provided uncurated, with the amount varying by source and participant.

TCRbeta CDR3 regions were amplified from genomic DNA using the immunoSEQ Assay, a bias-controlled multiplex PCR. The original methods were these. The number of nucleated cells in each sample was estimated by amplification of reference gene primers within the assay. To quantify the absolute abundance of each unique TCRbeta CDR3 rearrangement, sequence reads were collapsed and filtered. Productive Simpson clonality was computed per sample as the square root of Simpson's diversity index over productive rearrangements. TCRdb took this table from immuneACCESS and kept in-frame rearrangements with V and J called. Such tables lack part of the clones; where checked against another copy, unresolved V genes explain under half of the gap, and the rest is unexplained. The DNA gave D and trimming, while V, J and clone size come from that table. This sample holds 140,000 to 150,000 clones; 80% were observed only once. The ten biggest clones cover 3% to 4.5% of the sample.

Samples from volunteer blood donors who had recovered from COVID-19 were contributed by a second Seattle source. Each collaborating institution followed its own protocols to collect whole blood in K2EDTA tubes. For TCRbeta analysis, collaborators shipped samples in one of three forms: frozen whole blood, isolated PBMCs, or DNA extracted from either of those sample types. From the germline V gene, CDR1 is MDHEN and CDR2 is SYDVKM. The CDR3 runs 16 residues from the cysteine to the phenylalanine. The only DNA kept is the CDR3, 48 bases in frame from the first base. Trimming removed 6 bases from V and 0 bases from J, leaving 17 bases between the germline ends. For this clone: Its antigen target is currently unknown. Per-nucleotide qualities are absent, and no much larger clonotype sits a single base away.

The source is a man aged 65 to 85 who had recovered from COVID-19. The source material was peripheral blood. The chain couples TRBV28 to TRBJ1-2; a weak D assignment points to TRBD1 (6 bases agree). Here the CDR3 is given as CASRFGQWGPNYGYTF. The base sequence is TGTGCCAGCAGATTTGGACAGTGGGGACCTAACTATGGCTACACCTTC.